One and the same sample provided the 20 T cell receptor beta chains below, sequenced in a study of blood T cell repertoires in COVID-19. The repertoire was sequenced with immunoSEQ multiplex PCR; TCRdb's copy has only in-frame clones and lacks some. The profile shows 96,000 or so clones, more than 85% of them singletons. Sequencing input: peripheral blood. The receptors come from a man in his 60s with acute or convalescent COVID-19.

The chain uses TRBV7-2 and TRBJ2-3; 7 nucleotides line up with TRBD2. V was clipped by 2 bases and J by 3 bases; unmatched bases: 5. CDR3 length: 15 residues. Looked up from germline, CDR1 is SGHTA and CDR2 is FQGNSA. CDR3 protein: CASSLPGGGTDTQYF. CDR3 DNA sequence: TGTGCCAGCAGCTTACCGGGAGGTGGGACAGATACGCAGTATTTT.

The chain couples TRBV7-2 to TRBJ1-2, with unresolved D. Germline values: CDR1 SGHTA, CDR2 FQGNSA. The V gene lost 4 bases and the J gene lost 5 bases, with 14 bases spanning the gap. CDR3 length: 14 residues. CDR3 coding DNA: TGTGCCAGCAGCTCTTCCCGGGAGGGATATGGCTACACCTTC. Amino acids: CASSSSREGYGYTF.

Written as DNA, the CDR3 is TGTGCCAGCTCACCACGGTCTAAGAACACAGATACGCAGTATTTT. It is translated as CASSPRSKNTDTQYF. The chain is built from TRBV18 and TRBJ2-3; no reliable D call. The germline CDR1 and CDR2 sequences are KGHSH and LQKENI. V dropped 1 base and J dropped 2 bases, with 10 bases sitting between them. This CDR3 comprises 15 residues.

The chain has TRBV9 and TRBJ1-1, with 8 bases fitting TRBD1. Trimming took 2 bases from V and 4 from J; bases not matched to a gene: 7. Per germline, CDR1 SGDLS and CDR2 YYNGEE. The CDR3 consists of 15 residues. CDR3 bases: TGTGCCAGCAGCGTGACAGGGGTTTCGAGCACTGAAGCTTTCTTT. Translated: CASSVTGVSSTEAFF.

This clone was detected only once. The V gene is TRBV7-8, the J gene TRBJ2-1; 7 bases line up with TRBD1. The germline V gene encodes CDR1 SGHVS and CDR2 FQNEAQ. V trimming: 5 bases; J trimming: 4 bases; junction bases outside the gene matches: 5. This CDR3 region has 14 residues. CDR3 amino acids: CASSQSRGYNEQFF. The CDR3 DNA is TGTGCCAGCAGCCAATCCAGGGGGTACAATGAGCAGTTCTTC.

V and J are TRBV28 and TRBJ1-2; TRBD1 matches at 8 bases. The CDR3 is 14 residues long. Germline CDR1 reads MDHEN; CDR2 reads SYDVKM. Unmatched junction bases numbered 4, after V lost 4 bases and J lost 3 bases. The CDR3 nucleotides are TGTGCCAGCAGTTCCGAGGGACAGGACTATGGCTACACCTTC. Translation: CASSSEGQDYGYTF.

The rearrangement links TRBV28 to TRBJ1-4; D might be TRBD1 (5 bases). V lost 5 bases and J lost 2, with 12 bases in between. The CDR3 sequence is 15 residues long. From germline, CDR1 is MDHEN and CDR2 SYDVKM. This CDR3 reads CASSLPRGTNEKLFF. CDR3 DNA sequence: TGTGCCAGCAGTCTCCCCCGGGGGACTAATGAAAAACTGTTTTTT. Full variable domain (missing parts from reference TRBV28 and TRBJ1-4): DVKVTQSSRYLVKRTGEKVFLECVQDMDHENMFWYRQDPGLGLRLIYFSYDVKMKEKGDIPEGYSVSREKKERFSLILESASTNQTSMYLCASSLPRGTNEKLFFGSGTQLSVL.

The chain links TRBV7-9 to TRBJ2-2; D not resolved. The CDR3 totals 14 residues. Trimming stripped 0 bases from V and 6 bases from J, with 8 bases between. Germline CDR1 reads SEHNR; CDR2 reads FQNEAQ (reference sequence). CDR3: CASSLAWASGELFF. As DNA, the CDR3 is TGTGCCAGCAGCTTAGCGTGGGCGTCCGGGGAGCTGTTTTTT.

The rearrangement uses TRBV6-1 and TRBJ1-6; D gene uncertain. Germline V gene lookup returns CDR1 MNHNS and CDR2 SASEGT. This CDR3 contains 18 residues. Trimming cost V 1 base and J 3 bases, with 16 bases left between them. DNA for the CDR3: TGTGCCAGCAGTGAAGATCTGAGAGGGAGCTTCTATAATTCACCCCTCCACTTT. As protein: CASSEDLRGSFYNSPLHF.

The sample holds a few counts of this clone. The J gene is TRBJ2-7, the V gene TRBV28, with D possibly being TRBD2 (6 bases). The CDR3 is 13 residues long. Germline V gene data show CDR1 as MDHEN and CDR2 as SYDVKM. V dropped 3 bases and J dropped 7 bases, with 13 bases sitting between them. CDR3 protein: CASSFFRRGEQYF. CDR3 DNA: TGTGCCAGCAGTTTCTTCCGGAGGGGAGAGCAGTACTTC. Full variable domain (outside the CDR3, taken from reference TRBV28 and TRBJ2-7): DVKVTQSSRYLVKRTGEKVFLECVQDMDHENMFWYRQDPGLGLRLIYFSYDVKMKEKGDIPEGYSVSREKKERFSLILESASTNQTSMYLCASSFFRRGEQYFGPGTRLTVT.

The gene calls are TRBV28 and TRBJ2-2, with a tentative D call TRBD2 (5 bases). Trimming removed 2 bases from V and 6 bases from J, with 7 bases in between. From germline, CDR1 is MDHEN and CDR2 SYDVKM. This CDR3 contains 13 residues. The CDR3 spells CASSLVGAGELFF. CDR3 sequence (DNA): TGTGCCAGCAGTTTAGTCGGGGCCGGGGAGCTGTTTTTT.

CDR3 coding DNA: TGTGCCAGCAGTTACACGGGTTCCCAAGAGACCCAGTACTTC. Its protein is CASSYTGSQETQYF. V is TRBV6-5 and J is TRBJ2-5; no clear D. V lost 2 bases to trimming and J lost 1 base, with 8 bases between them. From germline, CDR1 is MNHEY and CDR2 SVGAGI. CDR3 length: 14 residues.

V gene TRBV19 combines with J gene TRBJ2-7; 8 positions agree with TRBD1. The CDR3 runs to 15 residues. V lost 5 bases and J lost 6; bases outside the gene matches: 12. Germline CDR1 and CDR2: LNHDA and SQIVND (reference sequence). CDR3 sequence (DNA): TGTGCCAGTAGTCTTTATCAGGGGGCGTTTGCCGAGCAGTACTTC. Residues: CASSLYQGAFAEQYF.

The chain combines TRBV7-9 with TRBJ2-7, with 7 bases aligning to TRBD1. The CDR3 sequence is 14 residues long. Looked up from germline, CDR1 is SEHNR and CDR2 is FQNEAQ (reference sequence). The junction had 10 bases not matched to a gene; V was cut back by 5 bases and J by 6 bases. CDR3 protein: CASSTSGQDGEQYF. The CDR3 nucleotides read TGTGCCAGCAGCACCTCCGGACAGGATGGCGAGCAGTACTTC.

The chain links TRBV12-5 to TRBJ2-2; TRBD1 matches at 8 bases. The CDR3 consists of 19 residues. The V gene end was trimmed by 3 bases and the J gene end by 3 bases; junction bases not matched to a gene: 15. Germline CDR1 and CDR2: LGHNT and FRNRAP. CDR3 bases: TGTGCTAGTGGTTTCCTAGAGACGGACAGGGTAGTGTACACCGGGGAGCTGTTTTTT. Protein sequence: CASGFLETDRVVYTGELFF.

This chain links TRBV6-2 or TRBV6-3 with TRBJ2-7, with D maybe TRBD2 (6 bases). CDR1 MNHEY and CDR2 SVGEGT come from the germline V gene. The CDR3 runs 16 residues. Trimming left V 0 bases short and J 2 bases short, with 14 bases between. CDR3 bases: TGTGCCAGCAGTTACTCGAAGACGGAGGGGACCTACGAGCAGTACTTC. It specifies CASSYSKTEGTYEQYF.

The count of this clone is one. The V call is TRBV5-8, the J call TRBJ2-7; D perhaps matches TRBD1 (5 bases). The CDR3 loop spans 14 amino acids. The germline gives CDR1 SGHTS, CDR2 YDEGEE. Between the trimmed V and J ends, which lost 6 bases and 8 bases, there was a span of 21 bases. The CDR3 DNA follows: TGTGCCAGCACCCTTCAAGTTGGACAAGTTCAGCAGTACTTC. This sequence encodes CASTLQVGQVQQYF. Filled out from reference TRBV5-8 and TRBJ2-7, the complete variable domain reads EAGVTQSPTHLIKTRGQQATLRCSPISGHTSVYWYQQALGLGLQFLLWYDEGEERNRGNFPPRFSGRQFPNYSSELNVNALELEDSALYLCASTLQVGQVQQYFGPGTRLTVT.

The V and J genes are TRBV7-2 and TRBJ1-6; D remains unclear. The CDR3 runs to 14 residues. V lost 3 bases to trimming and J lost 7 bases, with 10 bases between them. Germline V gives CDR1 SGHTA, CDR2 FQGNSA. The CDR3 DNA follows: TGTGCCAGCAGCTTCATAAGTCAGAATTCACCCCTCCACTTT. Translation gives CASSFISQNSPLHF.

The CDR3 DNA follows: TGTGCCAGCAGTTACTCGTATCAGGAAGACTATGGCTACACCTTC. Residues: CASSYSYQEDYGYTF. This chain joins TRBV6-5 and TRBJ1-2, with no clear D. Germline CDR1 is MNHEY and CDR2 is SVGAGI. The CDR3 extends over 15 amino acids. Between the trimmed V and J ends, which lost 0 bases and 3 bases, there was a span of 11 bases.

The chain links TRBV7-6 to TRBJ2-2; 13 nucleotides match TRBD2. V lost 5 bases and J lost 2; bases outside the gene matches: 5. Looked up from germline, CDR1 is SGHVS and CDR2 is FNYEAQ. This CDR3 region has 17 residues. For the CDR3, the DNA is TGTGCCAGCAGCCCCTGGACTAGCGGGAGCAACACCGGGGAGCTGTTTTTT. This sequence encodes CASSPWTSGSNTGELFF.